This TCR beta chain derives from a study of CD4 T cells in Merkel cell carcinoma (dated by TCRdb to the late 2010s). Regarding the complete study: Dextramer-specific cells made up roughly 0.03-0.8% of tumor-infiltrating CD4+ T cells in the three tumors, median about 0.58%. Donors came from a repository of over 1,200 Merkel cell carcinoma patients, of whom roughly 88 were screened for suitable HLA types. The full study reports these points: A few dominant clonotypes appeared to be expanded, with about 6% to 13% of each sorted population being occupied by the top clonotype. Characterization of the WEDLT209-228 epitope was largely carried out in a single HLA context. The three tumors together yielded 366 unique TRB amino acid sequences, and with clonality ranging from about 0.111 to 0.137, the repertoires appeared diverse. Two TRB sequences were shared between two patients at amino acid but not nucleotide level, suggesting convergent recombination.

Viable dextramer-positive CD4+ cells lacking CD8, CD14 and CD19 were bulk-sorted on an Aria II cell sorter and flash frozen without culture. The donors were three Merkel cell carcinoma patients who had fresh tumor material available. For each patient, a minimum of 3 million tumor digest cells were stained using a WEDLT209-228-PE dextramer together with CD4, CD8, CD14 and CD19 antibodies and a viability dye. Sequencing was performed on the TCR beta chains of WEDLT209-228-specific CD4+ T cells, which had been dextramer-sorted from Merkel cell carcinoma tumor digests. Fresh tumor or punch biopsy material was minced and digested for 3 hours at 37°C with DNase, collagenase and hyaluronidase, filtered, and cryopreserved. A note on this clone: No base qualities exist here, and no much larger clone lies one base off it.

Library construction relied on the immunoSEQ multiplex PCR assay. The commercial sequencing provider extracted genomic DNA from the sorted cells, and TRB CDR3 regions were then profiled at survey-level depth. The study's processing was this. TRB CDR3 sequences were counted as dextramer-positive clonotypes only if the sequences were detected at least twice. Using estimated genomes, clonality was calculated as 1 minus the Shannon entropy, with the entropy normalized by log2 of the number of unique productive sequences. TCRdb stores this immuneACCESS table with in-frame sequences only. Part of the clones is absent; in the studies checked, under half of the shortfall reflects unresolved V genes, and no reason is known for the rest. Clone size and V and J calls were adopted from that table, with D and trimming inferred from the DNA. The sample table holds dozens of clones. Based on the germline V gene, the CDR1 and CDR2 sequences are MRHNA and SNTAGT. From its cysteine to its phenylalanine, the CDR3 spans 14 amino acids. The CDR3 DNA has 42 bases and is translated from base 1. Trimming takes 5 bases off V and 9 bases off J; junction bases not matched to a gene: 4.

Sample: CD4+ T cells from the tumor that bound a Merkel cell polyomavirus LT209-228 dextramer. Taken with the paper, the label for cell subset or site translates to: CD4+ cells binding dextramer loaded with MCPyV large T-antigen peptide WEDLFCDESLSSPEPPSSSE (aa 209-228). This clonotype was sampled from a human donor with Merkel cell carcinoma. The chain is made from TRBV6-4 and TRBJ1-6, and TRBD1 matches 10 of the central bases. The CDR3 reads as follows: CASSLGQGFSPLHF. Here is the DNA: TGTGCCAGCAGTTTGGGACAGGGGTTTTCACCCCTCCACTTT.